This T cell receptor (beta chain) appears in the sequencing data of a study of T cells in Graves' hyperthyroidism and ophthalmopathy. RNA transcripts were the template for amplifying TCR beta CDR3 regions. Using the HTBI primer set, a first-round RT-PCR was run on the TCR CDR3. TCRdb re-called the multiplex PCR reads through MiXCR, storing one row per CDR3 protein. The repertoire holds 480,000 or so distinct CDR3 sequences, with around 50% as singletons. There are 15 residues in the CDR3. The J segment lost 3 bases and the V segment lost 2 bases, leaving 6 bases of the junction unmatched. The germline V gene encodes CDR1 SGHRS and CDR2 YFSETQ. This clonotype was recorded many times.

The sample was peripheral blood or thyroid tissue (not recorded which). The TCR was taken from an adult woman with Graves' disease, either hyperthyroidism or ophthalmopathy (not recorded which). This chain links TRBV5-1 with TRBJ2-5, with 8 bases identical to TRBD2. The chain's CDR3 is CASSFGGTREETQYF. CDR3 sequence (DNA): TGCGCCAGCAGCTTCGGCGGGACTAGAGAAGAGACCCAGTACTTC.